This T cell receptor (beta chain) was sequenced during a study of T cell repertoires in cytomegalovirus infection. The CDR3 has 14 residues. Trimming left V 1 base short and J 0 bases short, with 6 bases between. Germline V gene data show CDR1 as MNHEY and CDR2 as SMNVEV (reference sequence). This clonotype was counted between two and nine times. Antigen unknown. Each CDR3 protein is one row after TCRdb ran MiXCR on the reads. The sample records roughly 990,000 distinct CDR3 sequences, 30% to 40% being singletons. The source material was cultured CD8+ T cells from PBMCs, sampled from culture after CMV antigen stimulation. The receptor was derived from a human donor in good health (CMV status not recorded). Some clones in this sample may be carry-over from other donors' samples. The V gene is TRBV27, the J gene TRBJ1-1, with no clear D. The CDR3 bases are TGTGCCAGCAGTTTATTTCGGTTGAACACTGAAGCTTTCTTT. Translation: CASSLFRLNTEAFF.